These 8 T cell receptor beta chains were all obtained from the same sample, sequenced in a study of shared clonotypes between healthy human individuals. TCRdb's copy holds only in-frame clones and misses some; the assay was immunoSEQ multiplex PCR. The sample includes a few million clones, just over 90% seen only once; the top ten take around 1.7%. Naive CD8 populations comprised CD45RO-negative cells positively selected for CCR7, excluding terminally differentiated effector memory CD45RA+ cells. Material: naive CD8+ T cells from PBMCs. These receptors were obtained from a man aged 18 to 30 in good health. Some clones in this sample may be carry-over from other donors' samples.

This rearrangement joins TRBV10-1 to TRBJ1-2; perhaps TRBD1 as D (5 bases). Trimming shortened V by 0 bases and J by 8 bases, and 10 bases separated the two germline ends. This CDR3 is 13 amino acids long. Germline CDR1 WNHNN, CDR2 SYGVQD (reference sequence). CDR3 sequence reads: CASSESTGRGYTF. CDR3 DNA sequence: TGCGCCAGCAGTGAGTCGACGGGACGCGGCTACACCTTC.

The J gene is TRBJ2-5, the V gene TRBV10-3, with D uncertain. CDR3 length: 16 amino acids. V was cut by 3 bases and J by 4 bases, with 18 bases left in between. Germline V CDR1 and CDR2: ENHRY, SYGVKD. The CDR3 here is CAISDVGTSLAETQYF. In nucleotides, the CDR3 is TGTGCCATCAGTGACGTTGGAACGAGTTTAGCAGAGACCCAGTACTTC.

There are a few counts of this clone. V usage is TRBV28 and J usage is TRBJ1-1, with D unclear. V was shortened by 2 bases and J by 0 bases, with 7 bases between the two germline ends. The CDR3 covers 14 residues. Germline assignment: CDR1 MDHEN and CDR2 SYDVKM. CDR3: CASSLMAVNTEAFF. DNA for the CDR3: TGTGCCAGCAGTTTAATGGCGGTGAACACTGAAGCTTTCTTT.

The rearrangement links TRBV6-1 to TRBJ2-3, with TRBD2 matching 7 bases. The V gene's germline CDR1 is MNHNS and CDR2 SASEGT. Trimming removed 4 bases from V and 2 bases from J; junction bases left unmatched: 9. The CDR3 has 16 residues. The CDR3 bases are TGTGCCAGCAGTGCACTAAAGCGGGAAGACACAGATACGCAGTATTTT. This gives the protein CASSALKREDTDTQYF.

The chain recombines TRBV14 with TRBJ2-6; perhaps TRBD1 as D (5 bases). Germline loops: CDR1 SGHDN, CDR2 FVKESK. Trimming removed 1 base at V and 0 bases at J, with 7 bases between. The CDR3 contains 16 residues. The CDR3 reads CASSQVTVSGANVLTF. CDR3 bases: TGTGCCAGCAGCCAAGTGACAGTCTCTGGGGCCAACGTCCTGACTTTC.

This clone was recorded only once. This chain links TRBV28 with TRBJ1-2; 7 bases line up with TRBD1. The V segment lost 5 bases and the J segment 0 bases; nucleotides outside the gene matches: 15. The CDR3 covers 18 residues. Germline assignment: CDR1 MDHEN and CDR2 SYDVKM. For the CDR3, the DNA is TGTGCCAGCAGTCCTACCGGGACAGAATTTACGACTAACTATGGCTACACCTTC. Amino acid sequence: CASSPTGTEFTTNYGYTF.

The chain couples TRBV11-2 to TRBJ2-1, with 10 bases lining up with TRBD2. The CDR3 length is 15 residues. Germline assignment: CDR1 SGHAT and CDR2 FQNNGV. Losses at the gene ends were 4 bases for V and 5 bases for J; bases not matched to a gene: 5. CDR3 protein: CASSSLAGVDNEQFF. The CDR3 coding sequence is TGTGCCAGCAGCTCTCTAGCGGGAGTAGACAATGAGCAGTTCTTC.

Details on this clone: Other DNA sequences in this specimen translate into the identical CDR3. The V gene is TRBV27, the J gene TRBJ1-1; D may be TRBD1 (5 bases). Between the trimmed V and J ends, which lost 5 bases and 5 bases, there was a span of 9 bases. Germline values: CDR1 MNHEY, CDR2 SMNVEV (reference sequence). CDR3 length: 12 amino acids. CDR3 sequence (DNA): TGTGCCAGCAGTCCCGGGGGGACTGAAGCTTTCTTT. Translation gives CASSPGGTEAFF.